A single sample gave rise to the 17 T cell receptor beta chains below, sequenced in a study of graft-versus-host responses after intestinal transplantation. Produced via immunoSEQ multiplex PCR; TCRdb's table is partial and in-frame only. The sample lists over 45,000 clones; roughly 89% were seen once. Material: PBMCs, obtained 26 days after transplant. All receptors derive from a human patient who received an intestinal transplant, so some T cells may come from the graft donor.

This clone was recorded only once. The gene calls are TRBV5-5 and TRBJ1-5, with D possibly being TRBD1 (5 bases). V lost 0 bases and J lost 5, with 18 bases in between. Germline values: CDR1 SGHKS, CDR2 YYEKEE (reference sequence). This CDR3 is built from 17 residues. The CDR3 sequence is CASSLEAREAAHQPQHF. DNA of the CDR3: TGTGCCAGCAGCTTGGAAGCCAGGGAGGCGGCCCATCAGCCCCAGCATTTT.

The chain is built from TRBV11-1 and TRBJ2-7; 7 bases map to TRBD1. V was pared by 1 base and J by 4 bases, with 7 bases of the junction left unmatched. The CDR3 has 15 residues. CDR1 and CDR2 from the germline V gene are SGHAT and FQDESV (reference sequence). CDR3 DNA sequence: TGTGCCAGCAGCTTAGAGGGGGCGGCTCTTTACGAGCAGTACTTC. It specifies CASSLEGAALYEQYF.

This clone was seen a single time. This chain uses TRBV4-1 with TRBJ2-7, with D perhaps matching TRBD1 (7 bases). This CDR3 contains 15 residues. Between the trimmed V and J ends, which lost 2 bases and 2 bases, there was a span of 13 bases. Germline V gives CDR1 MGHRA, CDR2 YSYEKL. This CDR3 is CASSQLQGGPYEQYF. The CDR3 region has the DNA TGCGCCAGCAGCCAACTCCAGGGGGGCCCCTACGAGCAGTACTTC.

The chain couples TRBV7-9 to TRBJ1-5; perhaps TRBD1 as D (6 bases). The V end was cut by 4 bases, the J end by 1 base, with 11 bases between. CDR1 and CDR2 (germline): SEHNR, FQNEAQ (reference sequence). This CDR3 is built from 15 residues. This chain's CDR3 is CASSSSTGSNQPQHF. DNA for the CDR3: TGTGCCAGCAGCTCCTCGACAGGAAGCAATCAGCCCCAGCATTTT. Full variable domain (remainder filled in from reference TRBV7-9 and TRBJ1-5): DTGVSQNPRHKITKRGQNVTFRCDPISEHNRLYWYRQTLGQGPEFLTYFQNEAQLEKSRLLSDRFSAERPKGSFSTLEIQRTEQGDSAMYLCASSSSTGSNQPQHFGDGTRLSIL.

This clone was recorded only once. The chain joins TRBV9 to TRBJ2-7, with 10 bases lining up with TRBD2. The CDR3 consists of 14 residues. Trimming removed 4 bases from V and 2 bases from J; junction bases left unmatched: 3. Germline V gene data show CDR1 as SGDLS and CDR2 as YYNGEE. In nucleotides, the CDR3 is TGTGCCAGCAGCCGACTAGCGGGTCCCTACGAGCAGTACTTC. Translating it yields CASSRLAGPYEQYF.

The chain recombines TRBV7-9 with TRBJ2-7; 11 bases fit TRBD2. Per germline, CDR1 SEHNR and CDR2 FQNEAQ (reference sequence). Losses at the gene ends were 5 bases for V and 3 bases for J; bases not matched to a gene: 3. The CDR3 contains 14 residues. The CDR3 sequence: CASSLSGRGYEQYF. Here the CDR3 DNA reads TGTGCCAGCAGCCTTAGCGGGAGGGGCTACGAGCAGTACTTC.

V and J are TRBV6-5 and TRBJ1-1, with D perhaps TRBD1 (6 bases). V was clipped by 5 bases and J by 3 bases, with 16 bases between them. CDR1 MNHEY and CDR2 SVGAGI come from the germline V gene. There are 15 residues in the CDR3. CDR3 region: CASSGSYRDDTEAFF. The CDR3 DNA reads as TGTGCCAGCAGTGGAAGTTACAGGGATGACACTGAAGCTTTCTTT.

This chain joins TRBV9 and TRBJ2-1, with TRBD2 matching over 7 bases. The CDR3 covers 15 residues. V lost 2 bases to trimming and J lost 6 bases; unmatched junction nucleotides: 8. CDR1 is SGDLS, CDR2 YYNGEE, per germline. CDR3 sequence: CASSVVAGTSNEQFF. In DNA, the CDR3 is TGTGCCAGCAGCGTGGTAGCGGGTACCTCCAATGAGCAGTTCTTC.

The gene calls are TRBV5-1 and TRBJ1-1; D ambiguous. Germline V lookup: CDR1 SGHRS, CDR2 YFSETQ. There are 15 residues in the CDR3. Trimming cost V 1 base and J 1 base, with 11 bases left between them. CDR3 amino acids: CASSLSDTPNTEAFF. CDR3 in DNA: TGCGCCAGCAGCTTGAGTGACACCCCGAACACTGAAGCTTTCTTT.

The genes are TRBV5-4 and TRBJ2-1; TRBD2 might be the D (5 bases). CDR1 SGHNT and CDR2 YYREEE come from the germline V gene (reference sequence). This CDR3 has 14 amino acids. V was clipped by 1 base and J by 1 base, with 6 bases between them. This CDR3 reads CASSLRDSYNEQFF. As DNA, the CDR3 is TGTGCCAGCAGCTTGCGGGATTCCTACAATGAGCAGTTCTTC.

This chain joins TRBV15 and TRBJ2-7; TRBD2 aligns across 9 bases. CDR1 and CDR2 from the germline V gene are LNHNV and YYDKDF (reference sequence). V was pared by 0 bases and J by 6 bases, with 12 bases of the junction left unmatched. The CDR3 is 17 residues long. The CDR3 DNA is TGTGCCACCAGCAGAGATGAGGTCTCTAGCGGGGCCTCCGAGCAGTACTTC. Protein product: CATSRDEVSSGASEQYF.

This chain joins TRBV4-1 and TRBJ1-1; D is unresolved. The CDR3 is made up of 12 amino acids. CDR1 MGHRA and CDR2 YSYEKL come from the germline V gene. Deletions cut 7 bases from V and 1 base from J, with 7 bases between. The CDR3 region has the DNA TGCGCCAGCAATACCGGGAACACTGAAGCTTTCTTT. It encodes CASNTGNTEAFF.

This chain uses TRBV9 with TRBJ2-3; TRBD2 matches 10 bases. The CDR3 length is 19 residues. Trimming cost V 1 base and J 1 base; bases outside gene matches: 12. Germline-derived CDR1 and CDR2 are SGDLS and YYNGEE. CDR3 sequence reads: CASSVPREKRGGGTDTQYF. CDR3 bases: TGTGCCAGCAGCGTACCACGGGAGAAGCGGGGGGGCGGCACAGATACGCAGTATTTT.

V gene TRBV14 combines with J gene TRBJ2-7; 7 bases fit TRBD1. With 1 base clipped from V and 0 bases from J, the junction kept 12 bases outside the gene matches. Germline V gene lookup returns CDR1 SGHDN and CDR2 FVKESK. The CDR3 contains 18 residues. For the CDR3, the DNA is TGTGCCAGCAGCCAAGGCCGCGTCGGGACAGATAGCTCCTACGAGCAGTACGTC. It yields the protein CASSQGRVGTDSSYEQYV.

CDR3 sequence (DNA): TGTGCCAGCCGGGTGAGCCATACTAACTATGGCTACACCTTC. Translated: CASRVSHTNYGYTF. The genes are TRBV6-5 and TRBJ1-2, with D unclear. The CDR3 totals 14 residues. The germline gives CDR1 MNHEY, CDR2 SVGAGI. Trimming shortened V by 8 bases and J by 0 bases, and 13 bases separated the two germline ends.

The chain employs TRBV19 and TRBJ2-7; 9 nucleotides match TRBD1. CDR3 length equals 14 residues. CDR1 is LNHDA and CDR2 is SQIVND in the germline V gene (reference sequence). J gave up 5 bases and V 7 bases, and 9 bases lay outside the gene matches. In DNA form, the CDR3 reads TGTGCCAGTAAGTTTCCGGACAGGGGAAACGAGCAGTACGTC. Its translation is CASKFPDRGNEQYV.

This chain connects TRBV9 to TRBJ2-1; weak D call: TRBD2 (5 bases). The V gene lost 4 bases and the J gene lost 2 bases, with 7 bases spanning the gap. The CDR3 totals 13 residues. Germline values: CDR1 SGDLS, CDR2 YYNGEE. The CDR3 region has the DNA TGTGCCAGCAGCTCCGGGACCTACAATGAGCAGTTCTTC. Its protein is CASSSGTYNEQFF.